This TCR beta chain was observed in a study of blood T cells in healthy people across ages. Then a second PCR, running about 6 to 11 cycles, was carried out with a sample-barcoded 5' primer and a J-beta primer mix. TCRdb itself ran the 5' RACE reads through MiXCR, one entry per CDR3 protein. The sample holds roughly 730,000 distinct CDR3 sequences, around 50% seen once. The germline V gene has CDR1 SGHDN and CDR2 FVKESK. The CDR3 is 12 residues long. V dropped 4 bases and J dropped 5 bases, with 7 bases sitting between them. The TCR was taken from a man aged 40-49 years in good health. This rearrangement joins TRBV14 to TRBJ2-3; D is unresolved. The sequencing sample was made of blood. The CDR3 nucleotides are TGTGCCAGCAGCCCCAAGGTAGATACGCAGTATTTT. The encoded protein is CASSPKVDTQYF.